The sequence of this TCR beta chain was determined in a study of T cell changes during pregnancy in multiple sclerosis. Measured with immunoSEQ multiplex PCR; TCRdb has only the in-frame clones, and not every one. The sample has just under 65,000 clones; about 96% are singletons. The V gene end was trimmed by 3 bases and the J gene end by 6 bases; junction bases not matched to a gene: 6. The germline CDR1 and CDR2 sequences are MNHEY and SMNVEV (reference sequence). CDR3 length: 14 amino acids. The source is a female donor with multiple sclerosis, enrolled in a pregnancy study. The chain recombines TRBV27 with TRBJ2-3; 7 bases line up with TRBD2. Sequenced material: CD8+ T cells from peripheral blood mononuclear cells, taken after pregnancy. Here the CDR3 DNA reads TGTGCCAGCAGTTTGGGACTACCCAAGGATACGCAGTATTTT. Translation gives CASSLGLPKDTQYF.